Shown below are 14 T cell receptor beta chains from a single sample sequenced in a study of blood T cell repertoires in COVID-19. This table comes from immunoSEQ multiplex PCR, and its TCRdb copy is limited to in-frame clones, with some not included. This sample yields some 240,000 clones, of which about four fifths are seen a single time; over 8% belongs to the top ten. The sequencing input was peripheral blood. The origin of the receptors is a woman of 80 years or more with acute or convalescent COVID-19.

The rearrangement links TRBV5-1 to TRBJ2-7, with TRBD1 identical over 8 bases. V shed 2 bases and J 4 bases; nucleotides not matched to a gene: 8. The V gene's germline CDR1 is SGHRS and CDR2 YFSETQ. This CDR3 is built from 15 residues. The CDR3 bases are TGCGCCAGCAGCTTAACCCAGGGGGCGCGATACGAGCAGTACTTC. This sequence encodes CASSLTQGARYEQYF.

The gene calls are TRBV29-1 and TRBJ1-1; TRBD1 might be the D (5 bases). Germline CDR1 reads SQVTM; CDR2 reads ANQGSEA. This CDR3 contains 13 residues. The CDR3 DNA reads as TGCACGGACACCAGTGCCCCGAACACTGAAGCTTTCTTT. Its translation is CTDTSAPNTEAFF.

The chain recombines TRBV10-3 with TRBJ1-3, with D unclear. The CDR3 spans 16 residues. Trimming shortened V by 5 bases and J by 2 bases, and 16 bases separated the two germline ends. Germline V lookup: CDR1 ENHRY, CDR2 SYGVKD. The CDR3 reads CAISLGTGGPGNTIYF. The CDR3 DNA follows: TGTGCCATCAGTCTCGGAACGGGAGGGCCTGGAAACACCATATATTTT.

The CDR3 sequence: CASSLGKGGYEQYF. As DNA, the CDR3 is TGTGCCAGCAGCTTAGGGAAAGGGGGCTACGAGCAGTACTTC. This rearrangement joins TRBV7-9 to TRBJ2-7, with D possibly TRBD1 on 6 matching bases. V was clipped by 1 base and J by 3 bases, with 10 bases between them. Germline CDR1 reads SEHNR; CDR2 reads FQNEAQ (reference sequence). CDR3 length equals 14 residues.

The chain links TRBV23-1 to TRBJ2-7, with TRBD1 as a possible D gene (6 bases). TRBV23-1 is annotated as an ORF whose role is uncertain. Between the trimmed V and J ends, which lost 3 bases and 4 bases, there was a span of 19 bases. There are 16 residues in the CDR3. The CDR3 here is CASSHLIWGPFYEQYF. DNA of the CDR3: TGCGCCAGCAGTCATCTTATCTGGGGGCCATTTTACGAGCAGTACTTC.

This clone came up a few times. The rearrangement joins TRBV24-1 to TRBJ1-2, with 12 positions matching TRBD1. The CDR3 runs to 16 residues. V shed 3 bases, J shed 8 bases, and the junction held 9 bases outside the gene matches. The germline V gene has CDR1 KGHDR and CDR2 SFDVKD. DNA of the CDR3: TGTGCCACCAGTGATCCCGGGACAGGGGGCTTGGAGGGCTACACCTTC. Its protein is CATSDPGTGGLEGYTF.

The rearrangement joins TRBV7-9 to TRBJ2-7; a possible D gene is TRBD1 (6 bases). From germline, CDR1 is SEHNR and CDR2 FQNEAQ (reference sequence). The CDR3 extends over 14 amino acids. The V and J ends lost 1 base and 0 bases respectively, with 7 bases between them. CDR3 residues: CASSLVDSSYEQYF. The CDR3 region has the DNA TGTGCCAGCAGCTTAGTGGACAGCTCCTACGAGCAGTACTTC.

The chain recombines TRBV16 with TRBJ1-2, with unresolved D. This CDR3 spans 13 amino acids. Germline values: CDR1 KGHSY, CDR2 FQNENV. With 5 bases removed from V and 2 bases from J, the gap between germline ends came to 9 bases. CDR3 protein: CASSKGGNYGYTF. DNA of the CDR3: TGTGCCAGCAGCAAAGGAGGGAACTATGGCTACACCTTC.

The chain couples TRBV6-6 to TRBJ1-1, with TRBD1 identical over 8 bases. Germline lookup yields CDR1 MNHNY and CDR2 SVGAGI (reference sequence). Unmatched junction bases numbered 5, after V lost 6 bases and J lost 8 bases. CDR3 size: 12 residues. The CDR3 bases are TGTGCCAGCAGCCGAGGACAGGGAGAAGCTTTCTTT. Translation gives CASSRGQGEAFF.

The chain joins TRBV19 to TRBJ1-5; 7 nucleotides match TRBD1. The CDR3 is 13 residues long. Trimming at V came to 7 bases and at J to 2 bases, leaving 2 bases not matched to a gene. CDR1 and CDR2 (germline): LNHDA, SQIVND (reference sequence). Here the CDR3 DNA reads TGTGCCAGTACAGGACAGGGCAATCAGCCCCAGCATTTT. This encodes CASTGQGNQPQHF. Complete variable domain (other parts from reference TRBV19 and TRBJ1-5): DGGITQSPKYLFRKEGQNVTLSCEQNLNHDAMYWYRQDPGQGLRLIYYSQIVNDFQKGDIAEGYSVSREKKESFPLTVTSAQKNPTAFYLCASTGQGNQPQHFGDGTRLSIL.

The rearrangement joins TRBV24-1 to TRBJ1-5; TRBD1 aligns across 7 bases. After removal of 9 bases from V and 5 bases from J, the junction contained 6 bases not matched to a gene. The CDR3 is made up of 13 amino acids. Germline CDR1 is KGHDR and CDR2 is SFDVKD. CDR3 nucleotides: TGTGCCACCTCCACAGGGGCGCATCAGCCCCAGCATTTT. It encodes CATSTGAHQPQHF.

This clone was recorded once. The DNA of the CDR3 is TGTGCCACCAGCAACCCGGGACAGGGATTCGCAGATACGCAGTATTTT. Its translation: CATSNPGQGFADTQYF. The rearrangement joins TRBV24-1 to TRBJ2-3, with 9 positions matching TRBD1. Germline V lookup: CDR1 KGHDR, CDR2 SFDVKD. This CDR3 has 16 residues. Trimming at V came to 7 bases and at J to 4 bases, leaving 11 bases not matched to a gene.

This clone appeared a single time. The gene calls are TRBV4-1 and TRBJ1-2; 7 bases fit TRBD1. The CDR3 has 14 amino acids. In germline, CDR1 is MGHRA, CDR2 YSYEKL. Trimming cost V 0 bases and J 4 bases; bases outside gene matches: 2. The CDR3 region has the DNA TGCGCCAGCAGCCAAGAGGGGACAGTCTATGGCTACACCTTC. The encoded protein is CASSQEGTVYGYTF.

This rearrangement joins TRBV6-5 to TRBJ2-5; D is uncertain. This CDR3 is built from 13 residues. The V end was cut by 9 bases, the J end by 5 bases, with 16 bases between. Germline assignment: CDR1 MNHEY and CDR2 SVGAGI. The CDR3 DNA is TGTGCCAGTGTGGGCAGGCGTGGGGAGACCCAGTACTTC. Amino acid sequence: CASVGRRGETQYF.